The sequence of this T cell receptor (beta chain) was determined in a study of CD8 T cells in Susac syndrome. Study in general: Over five sequenced Susac syndrome patients had clinically active disease, while 8 or 9 were in remission. Study results and caveats: There was no clonal expansion in the CD4+ T cell repertoires of Susac syndrome.

The RNA input was about 0.5 to 1 ug, and it was reverse transcribed with random hexamers. One entry per CDR3 protein, called by TCRdb with MiXCR from the immunoSEQ multiplex PCR reads. The sample lists around 200,000 distinct CDR3 sequences; 85% to 95% were seen once. As for this clonotype: Its antigen is currently unknown.

The germline V gene has CDR1 MDHEN and CDR2 SYDVKM. V shed 5 bases and J 3 bases; nucleotides not matched to a gene: 3. This CDR3 has 13 residues. TCR beta sequences were obtained from blood CD8+ and CD4+ T cells. As judged by recently defined diagnostic criteria, patients with Susac syndrome had definite or probable disease. Sequencing was done on a sample of CD4+ T cells from PBMCs. The genes are TRBV28 and TRBJ2-5; 7 bases are shared with TRBD1. The clonotype originates from a human donor with Susac syndrome. CDR3 coding DNA: TGTGCCAGCAGTCCCGGGACAGAAGAGACCCAGTACTTC. Its translation is CASSPGTEETQYF.